This TCR beta chain was sequenced in a study of Graves' ophthalmopathy and Graves' hyperthyroidism. This clonotype was seen a few times. Amplification of the TCR beta CDR3 regions used RNA transcripts (as template). Scientists carried out first-round RT-PCR using HTBI primers and then a second-round multiplex PCR. TCRdb used MiXCR to reprocess the multiplex PCR reads, holding one entry per CDR3 protein. The sample yields 1 million to 1.3 million distinct CDR3 sequences, 36% seen once. Germline values: CDR1 SEHNR, CDR2 FQNEAQ (reference sequence). Trimming removed 1 base from V and 9 bases from J, with 13 bases in between. The CDR3 sequence is 14 residues long.

V usage is TRBV7-9 and J usage is TRBJ1-5; D not certain. Input material: peripheral blood or thyroid tissue (not recorded which). The clonotype originates from an adult man with Graves' hyperthyroidism. As DNA, the CDR3 is TGTGCCAGCAGCTTAGGAAACGGCCCATGGCCCCAGCATTTT. As protein: CASSLGNGPWPQHF.